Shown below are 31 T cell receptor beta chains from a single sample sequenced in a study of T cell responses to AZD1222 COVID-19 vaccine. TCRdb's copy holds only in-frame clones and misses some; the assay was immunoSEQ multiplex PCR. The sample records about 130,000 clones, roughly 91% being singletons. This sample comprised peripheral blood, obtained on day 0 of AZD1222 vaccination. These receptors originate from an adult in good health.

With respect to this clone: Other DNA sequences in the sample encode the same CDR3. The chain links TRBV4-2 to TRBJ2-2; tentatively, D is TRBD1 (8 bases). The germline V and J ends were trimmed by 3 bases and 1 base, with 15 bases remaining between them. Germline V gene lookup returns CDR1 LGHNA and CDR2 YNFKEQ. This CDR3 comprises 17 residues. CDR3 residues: CASSHPGGTGNTGELFF. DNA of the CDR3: TGTGCCAGCAGCCACCCCGGGGGGACAGGGAACACCGGGGAGCTGTTTTTT.

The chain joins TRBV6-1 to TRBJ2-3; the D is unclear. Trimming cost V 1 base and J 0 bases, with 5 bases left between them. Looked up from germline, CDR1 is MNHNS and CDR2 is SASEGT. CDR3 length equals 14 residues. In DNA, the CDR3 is TGTGCCAGCAGTGAAGACGCCAGCACAGATACGCAGTATTTT. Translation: CASSEDASTDTQYF.

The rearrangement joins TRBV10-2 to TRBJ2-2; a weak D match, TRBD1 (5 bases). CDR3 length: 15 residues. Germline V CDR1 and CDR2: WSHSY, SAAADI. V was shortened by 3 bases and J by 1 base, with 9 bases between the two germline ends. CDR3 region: CASSERGRNTGELFF. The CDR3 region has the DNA TGCGCCAGCAGTGAAAGGGGCAGGAACACCGGGGAGCTGTTTTTT.

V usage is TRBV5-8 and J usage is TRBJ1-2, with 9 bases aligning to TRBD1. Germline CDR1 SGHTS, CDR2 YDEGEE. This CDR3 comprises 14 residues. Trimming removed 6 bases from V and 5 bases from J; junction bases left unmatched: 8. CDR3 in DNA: TGTGCCAGCAAGCTGGACAGGGGAGGTTATGGCTACACCTTC. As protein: CASKLDRGGYGYTF. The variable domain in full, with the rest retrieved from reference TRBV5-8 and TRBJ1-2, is EAGVTQSPTHLIKTRGQQATLRCSPISGHTSVYWYQQALGLGLQFLLWYDEGEERNRGNFPPRFSGRQFPNYSSELNVNALELEDSALYLCASKLDRGGYGYTFGSGTRLTVV.

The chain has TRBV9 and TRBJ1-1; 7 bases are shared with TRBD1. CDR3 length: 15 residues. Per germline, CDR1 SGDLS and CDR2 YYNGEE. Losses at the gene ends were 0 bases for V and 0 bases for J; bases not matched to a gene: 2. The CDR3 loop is CASSVGDRLNTEAFF. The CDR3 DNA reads TGTGCCAGCAGCGTAGGGGACAGATTGAACACTGAAGCTTTCTTT.

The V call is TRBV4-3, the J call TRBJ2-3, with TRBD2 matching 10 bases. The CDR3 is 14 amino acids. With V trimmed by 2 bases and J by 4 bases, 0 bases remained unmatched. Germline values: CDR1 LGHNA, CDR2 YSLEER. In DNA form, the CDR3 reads TGCGCCAGCAGCCAAAGCGGGAGGGCAGATACGCAGTATTTT. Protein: CASSQSGRADTQYF.

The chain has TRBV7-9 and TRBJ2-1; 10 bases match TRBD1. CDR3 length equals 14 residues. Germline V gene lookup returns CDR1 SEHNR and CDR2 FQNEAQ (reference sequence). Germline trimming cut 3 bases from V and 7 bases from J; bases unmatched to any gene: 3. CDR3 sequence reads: CASSFGTGDNEQFF. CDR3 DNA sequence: TGTGCCAGCAGCTTCGGGACAGGGGATAATGAGCAGTTCTTC.

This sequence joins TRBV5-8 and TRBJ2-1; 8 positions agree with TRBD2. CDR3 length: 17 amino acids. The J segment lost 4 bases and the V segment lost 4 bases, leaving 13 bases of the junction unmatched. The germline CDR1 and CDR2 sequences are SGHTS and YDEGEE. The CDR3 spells CASSPDLSGNFYNEQFF. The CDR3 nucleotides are TGTGCCAGCAGCCCCGACCTTAGCGGGAACTTTTACAATGAGCAGTTCTTC.

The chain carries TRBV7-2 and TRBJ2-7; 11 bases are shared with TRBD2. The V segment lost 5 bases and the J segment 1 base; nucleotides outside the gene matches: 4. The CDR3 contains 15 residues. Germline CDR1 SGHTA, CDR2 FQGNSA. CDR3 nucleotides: TGTGCCAGCAGCGCAATAGCGGGAGGGTCCTACGAGCAGTACTTC. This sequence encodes CASSAIAGGSYEQYF.

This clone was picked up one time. The CDR3 reads CASSHGQGGGLHYEQYF. For the CDR3, the DNA is TGTGCCAGCAGTCACGGACAGGGTGGGGGCCTTCACTACGAGCAGTACTTC. V usage is TRBV27 and J usage is TRBJ2-7; the match to TRBD1 covers 8 bases. Germline CDR1 MNHEY, CDR2 SMNVEV (reference sequence). V was pared by 5 bases and J by 3 bases, with 15 bases of the junction left unmatched. The CDR3 runs 17 residues.

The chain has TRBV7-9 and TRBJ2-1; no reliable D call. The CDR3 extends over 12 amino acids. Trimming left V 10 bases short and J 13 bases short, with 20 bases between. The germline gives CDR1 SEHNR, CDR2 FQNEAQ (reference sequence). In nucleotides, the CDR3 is TGTGCCACCGAACCTAGTATAAACGTACAGTTCTTC. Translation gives CATEPSINVQFF.

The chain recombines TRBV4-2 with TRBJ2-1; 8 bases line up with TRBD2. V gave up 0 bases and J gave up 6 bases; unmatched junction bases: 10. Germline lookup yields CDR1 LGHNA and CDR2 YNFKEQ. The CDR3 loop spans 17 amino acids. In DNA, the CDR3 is TGTGCCAGCAGCCAAGATAGTCTCAGCGGGAGAGGCAATGAGCAGTTCTTC. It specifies CASSQDSLSGRGNEQFF.

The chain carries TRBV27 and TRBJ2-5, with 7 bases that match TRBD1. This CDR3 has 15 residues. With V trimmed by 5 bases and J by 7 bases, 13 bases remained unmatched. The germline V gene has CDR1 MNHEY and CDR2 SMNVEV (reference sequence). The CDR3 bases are TGTGCCAGCAGTCCGCTGGGGGACAGATCCTGGACCCAGTACTTC. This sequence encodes CASSPLGDRSWTQYF.

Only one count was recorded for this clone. The CDR3 coding sequence is TGTGCCAGCAGTCCGCGGGAGGCCCTTGGCAGTGAGCAGTTCTTC. Translated, it gives CASSPREALGSEQFF. The rearrangement uses TRBV5-4 and TRBJ2-1, with TRBD2 matching over 8 bases. Germline-derived CDR1 and CDR2 are SGHNT and YYREEE (reference sequence). This CDR3 region has 15 residues. J lost 9 bases, V lost 5 bases, and 13 bases had no gene match.

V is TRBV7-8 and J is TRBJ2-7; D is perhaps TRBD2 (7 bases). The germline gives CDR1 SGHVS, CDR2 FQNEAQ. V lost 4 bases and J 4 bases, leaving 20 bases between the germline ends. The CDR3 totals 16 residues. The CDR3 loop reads CASSSRGGGSAYEQYF. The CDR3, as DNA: TGTGCCAGCAGCTCGAGGGGGGGTGGTAGCGCATACGAGCAGTACTTC.

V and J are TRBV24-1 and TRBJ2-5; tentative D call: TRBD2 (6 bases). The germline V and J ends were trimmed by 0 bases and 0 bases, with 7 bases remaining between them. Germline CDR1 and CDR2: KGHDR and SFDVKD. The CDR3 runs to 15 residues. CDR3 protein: CATSDLRGYQETQYF. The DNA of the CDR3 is TGTGCCACCAGTGATTTGCGGGGGTACCAAGAGACCCAGTACTTC.

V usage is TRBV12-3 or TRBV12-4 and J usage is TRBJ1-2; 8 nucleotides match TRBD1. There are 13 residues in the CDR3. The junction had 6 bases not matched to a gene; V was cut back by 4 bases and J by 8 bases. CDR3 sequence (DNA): TGTGCCAGCAGTTCCCAGGGGGCGGAAGGCTACACCTTC. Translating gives CASSSQGAEGYTF.

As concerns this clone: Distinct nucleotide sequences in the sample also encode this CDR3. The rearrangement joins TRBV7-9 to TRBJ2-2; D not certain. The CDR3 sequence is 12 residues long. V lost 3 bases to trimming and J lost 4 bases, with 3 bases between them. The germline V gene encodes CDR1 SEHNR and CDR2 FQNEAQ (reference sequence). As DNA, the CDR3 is TGTGCCAGCAGCTTGGGCACCGGGGAGCTGTTTTTT. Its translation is CASSLGTGELFF.

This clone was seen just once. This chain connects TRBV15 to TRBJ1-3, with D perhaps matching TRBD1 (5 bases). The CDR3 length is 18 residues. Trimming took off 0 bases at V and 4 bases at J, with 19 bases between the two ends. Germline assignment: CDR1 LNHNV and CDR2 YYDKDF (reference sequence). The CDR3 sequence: CATSREPSRVTAGNTIYF. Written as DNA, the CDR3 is TGTGCCACCAGCAGAGAGCCTAGCAGGGTAACGGCCGGAAACACCATATATTTT.

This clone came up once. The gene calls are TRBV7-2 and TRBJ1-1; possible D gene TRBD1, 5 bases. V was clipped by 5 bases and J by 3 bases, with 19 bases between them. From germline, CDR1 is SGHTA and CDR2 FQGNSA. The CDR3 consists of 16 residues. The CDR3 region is CASSPLGQAFDTEAFF. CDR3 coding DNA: TGTGCCAGCAGCCCCTTGGGGCAGGCGTTCGACACTGAAGCTTTCTTT. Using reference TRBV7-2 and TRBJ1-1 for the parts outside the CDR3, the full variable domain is GAGVSQSPSNKVTEKGKDVELRCDPISGHTALYWYRQSLGQGLEFLIYFQGNSAPDKSGLPSDRFSAERTGGSVSTLTIQRTQQEDSAVYLCASSPLGQAFDTEAFFGQGTRLTVV.

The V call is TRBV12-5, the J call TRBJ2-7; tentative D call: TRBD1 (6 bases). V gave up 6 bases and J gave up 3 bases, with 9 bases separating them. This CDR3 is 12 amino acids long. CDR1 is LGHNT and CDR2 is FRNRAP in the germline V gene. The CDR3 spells CASGQGLYEQYF. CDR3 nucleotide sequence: TGTGCTAGTGGACAGGGTCTCTACGAGCAGTACTTC.

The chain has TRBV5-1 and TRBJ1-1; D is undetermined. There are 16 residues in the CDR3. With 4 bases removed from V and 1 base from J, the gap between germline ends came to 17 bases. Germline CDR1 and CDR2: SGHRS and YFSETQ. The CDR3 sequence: CASSLQPAHSNTEAFF. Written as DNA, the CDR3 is TGCGCCAGCAGCCTCCAGCCAGCCCATTCGAACACTGAAGCTTTCTTT.

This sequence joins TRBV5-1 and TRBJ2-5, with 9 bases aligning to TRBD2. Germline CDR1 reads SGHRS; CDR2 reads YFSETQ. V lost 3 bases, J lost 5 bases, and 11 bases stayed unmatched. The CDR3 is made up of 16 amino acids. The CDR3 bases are TGCGCCAGCAGCTCGCTAGCGGGAATTTCGAGGGAGACCCAGTACTTC. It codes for CASSSLAGISRETQYF.

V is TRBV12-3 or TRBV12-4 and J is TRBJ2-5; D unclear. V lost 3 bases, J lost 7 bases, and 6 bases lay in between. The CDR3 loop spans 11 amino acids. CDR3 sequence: CASSFYGTQYF. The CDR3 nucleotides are TGTGCCAGCAGTTTTTATGGGACCCAGTACTTC.

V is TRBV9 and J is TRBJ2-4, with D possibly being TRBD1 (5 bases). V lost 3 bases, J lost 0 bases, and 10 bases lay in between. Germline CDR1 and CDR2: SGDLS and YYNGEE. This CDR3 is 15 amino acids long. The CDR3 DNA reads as TGTGCCAGCAGCGACCCCAGGGTAGCCAAAAACATTCAGTACTTC. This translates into CASSDPRVAKNIQYF.

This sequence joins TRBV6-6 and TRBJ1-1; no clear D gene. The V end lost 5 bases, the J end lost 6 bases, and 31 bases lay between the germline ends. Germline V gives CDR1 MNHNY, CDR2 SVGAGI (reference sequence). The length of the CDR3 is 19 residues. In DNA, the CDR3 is TGTGCCAGCAGTCCTCCGGTCGACCGAATTGAGACATTTGCCCCTGAAGCTTTCTTT. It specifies CASSPPVDRIETFAPEAFF.

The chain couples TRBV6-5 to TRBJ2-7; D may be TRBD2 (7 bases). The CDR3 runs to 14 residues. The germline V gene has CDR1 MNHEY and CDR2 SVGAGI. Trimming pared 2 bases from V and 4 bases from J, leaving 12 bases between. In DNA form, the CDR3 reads TGTGCCAGCAGTTACAGGGAGGGGGGGTACGAGCAGTACTTC. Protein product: CASSYREGGYEQYF.

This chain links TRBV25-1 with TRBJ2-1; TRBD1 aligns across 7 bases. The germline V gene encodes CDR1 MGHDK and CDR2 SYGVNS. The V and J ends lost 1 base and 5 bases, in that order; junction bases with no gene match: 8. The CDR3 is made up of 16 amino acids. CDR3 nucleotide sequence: TGTGCCAGCAGTGAATCTACAGGGGTCCCTCACAATGAGCAGTTCTTC. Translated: CASSESTGVPHNEQFF.

CDR3 loop: CASSQEWTSFNNEQFF. CDR3 nucleotides: TGCGCCAGCAGCCAAGAGTGGACTAGCTTTAACAATGAGCAGTTCTTC. The chain is built from TRBV4-3 and TRBJ2-1; 8 bases fit TRBD2. Germline CDR1 LGHNA, CDR2 YSLEER. Trimming cost V 0 bases and J 5 bases; bases outside gene matches: 6. The CDR3 runs to 16 residues.

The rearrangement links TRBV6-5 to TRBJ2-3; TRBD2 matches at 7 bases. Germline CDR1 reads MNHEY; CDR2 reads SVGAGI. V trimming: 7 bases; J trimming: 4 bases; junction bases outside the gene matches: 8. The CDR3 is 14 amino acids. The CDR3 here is CASKYGLAADTQYF. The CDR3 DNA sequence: TGTGCCAGCAAGTACGGGCTAGCGGCAGATACGCAGTATTTT.

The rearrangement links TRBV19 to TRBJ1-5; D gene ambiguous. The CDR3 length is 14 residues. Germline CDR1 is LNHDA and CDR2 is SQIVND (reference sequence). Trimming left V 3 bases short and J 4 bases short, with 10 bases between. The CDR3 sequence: CASSIGDRNQPQHF. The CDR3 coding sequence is TGTGCCAGTAGTATTGGAGACCGTAATCAGCCCCAGCATTTT.